Following are 9 T cell receptor beta chains from one sample sequenced in a study of cytomegalovirus exposure and HLA in healthy donors. In the PCR, 60 Vbeta and 13 Jbeta primers were used. The method was immunoSEQ multiplex PCR; TCRdb's version includes in-frame clones alone and lacks a portion of them. This sample yields around 170,000 clones, of which more than 75% are seen a single time; over 2.5% belongs to the top ten. Sequenced: PBMCs. The receptors here all came from a woman between 45 and 60 years old in good health and CMV-seropositive.

This chain connects TRBV2 to TRBJ1-1; unclear D gene. V gave up 0 bases and J gave up 0 bases, with 11 bases separating them. CDR1 and CDR2 from the germline V gene are SNHLY and FYNNEI. The CDR3 is made up of 16 amino acids. CDR3 nucleotides: TGTGCCAGCAGTGAAGCGCTTGAACTTCTGAACACTGAAGCTTTCTTT. Protein product: CASSEALELLNTEAFF. Complete variable domain (other parts from reference TRBV2 and TRBJ1-1): EPEVTQTPSHQVTQMGQEVILRCVPISNHLYFYWYRQILGQKVEFLVSFYNNEISEKSEIFDDQFSVERPDGSNFTLKIRSTKLEDSAMYFCASSEALELLNTEAFFGQGTRLTVV.

The genes are TRBV10-1 and TRBJ1-5, with TRBD1 as a possible D gene (6 bases). V gave up 6 bases and J gave up 3 bases, with 12 bases separating them. CDR3 length: 14 residues. Germline lookup yields CDR1 WNHNN and CDR2 SYGVQD (reference sequence). The CDR3 DNA follows: TGCGCCAGCAGCCCAACAGGGATCAATCAGCCCCAGCATTTT. It is translated as CASSPTGINQPQHF.

The chain uses TRBV7-8 and TRBJ2-3; D may be TRBD1 (6 bases). V lost 4 bases to trimming and J lost 3 bases, with 26 bases between them. Germline V gene lookup returns CDR1 SGHVS and CDR2 FQNEAQ. CDR3 length equals 19 residues. The CDR3 DNA reads as TGTGCCAGCAGCTCATCCAGGGGTAGGACTTTGGGACCGACAGATACGCAGTATTTT. The encoded protein is CASSSSRGRTLGPTDTQYF.

The CDR3, as DNA: TGTGCCAGTAGTATAACCAGGGCTGGCGGTTCACCCCTCCACTTT. Translated: CASSITRAGGSPLHF. J is TRBJ1-6 and V is TRBV19; D is perhaps TRBD1 (5 bases). Germline CDR1 LNHDA, CDR2 SQIVND (reference sequence). The CDR3 consists of 15 residues. With 2 bases removed from V and 9 bases from J, the gap between germline ends came to 14 bases.

This chain uses TRBV7-2 with TRBJ2-5; D perhaps matches TRBD2 (7 bases). CDR1 is SGHTA, CDR2 FQGNSA, per germline. The germline V and J ends were trimmed by 6 bases and 7 bases, with 18 bases remaining between them. This CDR3 spans 14 amino acids. CDR3: CASSGGGGALTQYF. DNA for the CDR3: TGTGCCAGCAGTGGGGGGGGCGGGGCTCTGACCCAGTACTTC. Looking up the rest from reference TRBV7-2 and TRBJ2-5 gives the full variable domain: GAGVSQSPSNKVTEKGKDVELRCDPISGHTALYWYRQSLGQGLEFLIYFQGNSAPDKSGLPSDRFSAERTGGSVSTLTIQRTQQEDSAVYLCASSGGGGALTQYFGPGTRLLVL.

The chain combines TRBV19 with TRBJ2-7, with 9 bases identical to TRBD1. The V gene end was trimmed by 3 bases and the J gene end by 6 bases; junction bases not matched to a gene: 0. CDR3 length: 12 residues. Germline assignment: CDR1 LNHDA and CDR2 SQIVND (reference sequence). The CDR3 sequence: CASSMTGGEQYF. The CDR3 nucleotides are TGTGCCAGTAGTATGACAGGGGGCGAGCAGTACTTC.

J is TRBJ1-1 and V is TRBV18; possibly TRBD1 for D (5 bases). Trimming cost V 3 bases and J 4 bases, with 18 bases left between them. Per germline, CDR1 KGHSH and CDR2 LQKENI. The CDR3 loop spans 16 amino acids. CDR3 DNA: TGTGCCAGCTCACCTCGGCAAAACGACAGACTCACTGAAGCTTTCTTT. Amino acids: CASSPRQNDRLTEAFF.

This sequence joins TRBV6-1 and TRBJ2-7; D remains ambiguous. V lost 3 bases, J lost 6 bases, and 9 bases lay in between. Germline lookup yields CDR1 MNHNS and CDR2 SASEGT. The CDR3 is 12 amino acids. This CDR3 is CASSDGVSEQYF. CDR3 coding DNA: TGTGCCAGCAGTGATGGAGTTAGCGAGCAGTACTTC.

This sequence joins TRBV2 and TRBJ1-6; D not resolved. CDR1 is SNHLY and CDR2 is FYNNEI in the germline V gene. Trimming pared 8 bases from V and 10 bases from J, leaving 15 bases between. This CDR3 comprises 13 residues. This CDR3 reads CASRRAAGSPLHF. The CDR3 DNA follows: TGTGCCAGCCGCCGGGCCGCGGGGTCACCCCTCCACTTT.